Detailed here is one T cell receptor beta chain. This entry comes from a study of PD-L1 blockade in urothelial cancer. Profiling relied on immunoSEQ multiplex PCR, and the TCRdb table lists in-frame clones only, not all of them. The repertoire holds 56,000 or so clones, with about 82% as singletons. The V gene lost 4 bases and the J gene lost 6 bases, with 19 bases spanning the gap. From germline, CDR1 is MDHEN and CDR2 SYDVKM. The CDR3 spans 16 residues. The sequence was collected from a man aged 50-60 years with urothelial cancer. The chain carries TRBV28 and TRBJ2-1; no reliable D call. This sample comprised PBMCs, obtained around atezolizumab (anti-PD-L1) treatment. The DNA for the CDR3 is TGTGCCAGCAGTTCACACACCCAGCGACTCCGCAATGAGCAGTTCTTC. This encodes CASSSHTQRLRNEQFF.